Sequencing of this T cell receptor (beta chain) was carried out in a study of cytomegalovirus exposure and HLA in healthy donors. Findings and caveats of the study: Sequencing likely produced, as an artifact, a cluster of highly shared sequence variants. V- and J-gene trimming of TCR beta was linked (in a later analysis) to a missense DCLRE1C variant.

Germline V gene lookup returns CDR1 SEHNR and CDR2 FQNEAQ (reference sequence). The CDR3 has 18 amino acids. PCR was performed using 60 Vbeta and 13 Jbeta primers. Profiling relied on immunoSEQ multiplex PCR, and the TCRdb table lists in-frame clones only, not all of them. This sample yields just under 250,000 clones, of which around 76% are seen a single time; 5% to 6% belongs to the top ten. Points on this clone: Its antigen remains unidentified. One end of the junction does not line up with germline, which may come from a read error.

The chain uses TRBV7-9 and TRBJ1-1, with a tentative D call TRBD1 (5 bases). The sequence derives from a woman in her 40s in good health and CMV-seropositive. The sample taken for sequencing was PBMCs. In nucleotides, the CDR3 is TGTTCCAGCAGCGCACCGGGACTCGCCGAATTAATGAACACTGAAGCTTTCTTT. It translates to CSSSAPGLAELMNTEAFF.